This entry lists 25 T cell receptor beta chains sequenced from one sample in a study of T cells in Graves' hyperthyroidism and ophthalmopathy (dated by TCRdb to about 2019). To prepare the library, multiplex PCR was applied. TCRdb shows the sequencer as Illumina HiSeq 2000. Amplification of TCR beta CDR3 regions was carried out from RNA transcripts. The first round of RT-PCR for the TCR CDR3 was performed with the HTBI primer set and the Qiagen OneStep RT-PCR kit. Through fastp at Q25 and MiXCR, TCRdb rebuilt clones from the public reads, retaining in-frame beta chains. Entries are consolidated by CDR3 protein sequence, retaining the most common genes and DNA. Counted in this sample were approximately 870,000 distinct CDR3 sequences; about two fifths of them appeared once. Of the sample, approximately 8.7% falls within the top ten clones. The specimen sequenced was blood. All receptors derive from a man between 18 and 35 years old with Graves' hyperthyroidism.

This clonotype was recorded at least ten times. The chain is built from TRBV29-1 and TRBJ1-2; TRBD1 is a possible D gene (5 bases). This CDR3 has 14 amino acids. Trimming left V 4 bases short and J 2 bases short, with 14 bases between. The germline V gene has CDR1 SQVTM and CDR2 ANQGSEA. The DNA of the CDR3 is TGCAGCGTTGCTCCGGCGGACATGAACTATGGCTACACCTTC. This codes for CSVAPADMNYGYTF.

The chain joins TRBV6-6 to TRBJ2-7; TRBD2 matches 12 bases. V shed 2 bases and J 6 bases; nucleotides not matched to a gene: 2. Germline lookup yields CDR1 MNHNY and CDR2 SVGAGI (reference sequence). The CDR3 is made up of 14 amino acids. The CDR3 loop reads CASSYPGLAGEQYF. In nucleotides, the CDR3 is TGTGCCAGCAGTTACCCGGGACTAGCGGGCGAGCAGTACTTC.

V gene TRBV2 combines with J gene TRBJ1-1, with D possibly matching TRBD1 (5 bases). The V gene lost 6 bases and the J gene lost 3 bases, with 17 bases spanning the gap. Germline CDR1 and CDR2: SNHLY and FYNNEI. CDR3 size: 15 residues. The CDR3 sequence is CASSAGGRDYTEAFF. The CDR3 bases are TGTGCCAGCAGCGCCGGGGGGAGGGATTACACTGAAGCTTTCTTT.

The V and J genes are TRBV12-5 and TRBJ2-6; no clear D gene. V was clipped by 4 bases and J by 6 bases, with 7 bases between them. Germline values: CDR1 LGHNT, CDR2 FRNRAP. The CDR3 runs 13 residues. The CDR3 DNA follows: TGTGCTAGTGGTTCCGAAGCGGCCAACGTCCTGACTTTC. Residues: CASGSEAANVLTF.

This clonotype was seen repeatedly, ten times or more. The CDR3 loop reads CASSLTWEEKLFF. CDR3 DNA sequence: TGTGCCAGCAGCCTGACCTGGGAGGAAAAACTGTTTTTT. The chain links TRBV7-2 to TRBJ1-4; D gene ambiguous. Deletions cut 5 bases from V and 8 bases from J, with 12 bases between. The CDR3 runs to 13 residues. Germline V lookup: CDR1 SGHTA, CDR2 FQGNSA. The complete variable domain, with remaining parts taken from reference TRBV7-2 and TRBJ1-4, reads GAGVSQSPSNKVTEKGKDVELRCDPISGHTALYWYRQSLGQGLEFLIYFQGNSAPDKSGLPSDRFSAERTGGSVSTLTIQRTQQEDSAVYLCASSLTWEEKLFFGSGTQLSVL.

The chain has TRBV14 and TRBJ1-6; possibly TRBD1 for D (5 bases). The CDR3 is made up of 16 amino acids. Germline CDR1 is SGHDN and CDR2 is FVKESK. Deletions cut 0 bases from V and 8 bases from J, with 14 bases between. The CDR3 loop reads CASSQEGGLGHSPLHF. The CDR3 region has the DNA TGTGCCAGCAGCCAAGAGGGCGGACTGGGGCATTCACCCCTCCACTTT.

This clonotype was counted a few times. The chain employs TRBV15 and TRBJ1-2; the D is unclear. V was clipped by 4 bases and J by 8 bases, with 14 bases between them. The CDR3 is 13 residues long. CDR1 LNHNV and CDR2 YYDKDF come from the germline V gene (reference sequence). The CDR3 spells CATSNARNGGYTF. The CDR3 DNA reads TGTGCCACCAGCAACGCGCGAAACGGGGGCTACACCTTC.

This clonotype has ten or more counts. V is TRBV5-4 and J is TRBJ2-2; no reliable D call. The CDR3 has 13 amino acids. CDR1 is SGHNT, CDR2 YYREEE, per germline (reference sequence). V lost 4 bases and J lost 6, with 10 bases in between. The CDR3 DNA reads as TGTGCCAGCAGCCCCGGAACGGCCGGGGAGCTGTTTTTT. As protein: CASSPGTAGELFF.

V is TRBV29-1 and J is TRBJ2-5; 13 bases match TRBD2. The germline CDR1 and CDR2 sequences are SQVTM and ANQGSEA. The CDR3 length is 16 residues. Losses at the gene ends were 4 bases for V and 4 bases for J; bases not matched to a gene: 9. CDR3 region: CSVGGTSGNTGETQYF. CDR3 bases: TGCAGCGTTGGGGGGACTAGCGGGAATACCGGAGAGACCCAGTACTTC.

This clonotype has at least ten counts. Its ends do not fully match the called genes, so a read error is possible. The J gene is TRBJ2-7, the V gene TRBV5-1, with 8 nucleotides matching TRBD1. CDR1 is SGHRS, CDR2 YFSETQ, per germline. This CDR3 region has 13 residues. The CDR3: CASSLDRAYEQYF. DNA of the CDR3: TGTGCCAGCAGCTTGGACAGGGCTTACGAGCAGTACTTC. The full variable domain, its missing parts supplied by reference TRBV5-1 and TRBJ2-7, is KAGVTQTPRYLIKTRGQQVTLSCSPISGHRSVSWYQQTPGQGLQFLFEYFSETQRNKGNFPGRFSGRQFSNSRSEMNVSTLELGDSALYLCASSLDRAYEQYFGPGTRLTVT.

Many counts were recorded for this clonotype. The gene calls are TRBV14 and TRBJ2-5; D ambiguous. Trimming shortened V by 1 base and J by 4 bases, and 4 bases separated the two germline ends. The CDR3 spans 12 residues. The V gene's germline CDR1 is SGHDN and CDR2 FVKESK. The DNA for the CDR3 is TGTGCCAGCAGCCAAGTGTTAGAGACCCAGTACTTC. It yields the protein CASSQVLETQYF.

The chain couples TRBV10-2 to TRBJ1-4; D is perhaps TRBD1 (5 bases). The germline V gene has CDR1 WSHSY and CDR2 SAAADI. CDR3 length: 14 residues. V was pared by 2 bases and J by 7 bases, with 11 bases between. The chain's CDR3 is CASSEGADGEKLFF. In DNA form, the CDR3 reads TGCGCCAGCAGTGAGGGGGCGGACGGTGAAAAACTGTTTTTT.

This clonotype was seen a few times. The genes are TRBV14 and TRBJ1-2; TRBD1 matches at 8 bases. This CDR3 has 14 residues. The junction had 5 bases not matched to a gene; V was cut back by 4 bases and J by 4 bases. The germline CDR1 and CDR2 sequences are SGHDN and FVKESK. The CDR3 here is CASSRDRGGYGYTF. Here the CDR3 DNA reads TGTGCCAGCAGCCGTGACAGGGGAGGCTATGGCTACACCTTC.

This clonotype appeared a few times. This rearrangement joins TRBV12-3 or TRBV12-4 to TRBJ1-1, with D perhaps TRBD1 (6 bases). Trimming stripped 8 bases from V and 3 bases from J, with 10 bases between. The CDR3 runs to 12 residues. CDR3 bases: TGTGCCAGCGAAGGGGGAGACACTGAAGCTTTCTTT. Protein sequence: CASEGGDTEAFF.

Remarks on this clonotype: A junction boundary mismatches the germline segment, possibly from a read error. This chain uses TRBV2 with TRBJ1-5; D might be TRBD1 (5 bases). CDR1 and CDR2 from the germline V gene are SNHLY and FYNNEI. The CDR3 covers 13 residues. CDR3 region: CAGSSGAGPPQHF. In DNA, the CDR3 is TGTGCCGGCAGCTCCGGGGCAGGGCCGCCCCAGCATTTT.

A remark on this clonotype: This could be a read error, since a much larger clone is one nucleotide away. This chain joins TRBV10-3 and TRBJ1-1; TRBD1 might be the D (6 bases). Germline V gene lookup returns CDR1 ENHRY and CDR2 SYGVKD. V was trimmed by 11 bases and J by 9 bases, leaving 22 bases between them. This CDR3 contains 13 residues. The CDR3 sequence is CAPHAGLGAKAFF. Here the CDR3 DNA reads TGTGCCCCCCACGCAGGGCTGGGGGCTAAAGCTTTCTTT.

A few counts support this clonotype. The rearrangement joins TRBV6-6 to TRBJ2-5, with unresolved D. This CDR3 contains 13 residues. Per the germline V gene, CDR1 is MNHNY and CDR2 is SVGAGI (reference sequence). V lost 0 bases to trimming and J lost 4 bases, with 6 bases between them. This CDR3 reads CASSYSAVETQYF. CDR3 in DNA: TGTGCCAGCAGTTACTCGGCGGTAGAGACCCAGTACTTC.

This clonotype was found a few times. The chain carries TRBV4-3 and TRBJ1-2; D is unclear. V was clipped by 0 bases and J by 8 bases, with 13 bases between them. There are 14 residues in the CDR3. CDR1 and CDR2 from the germline V gene are LGHNA and YSLEER. In nucleotides, the CDR3 is TGCGCCAGCAGCCAAGATCAGCGGACGGAAGGCTACACCTTC. Translated: CASSQDQRTEGYTF.

This clonotype was observed a few times. The chain couples TRBV20-1 to TRBJ2-2, with no clear D. The CDR3 spans 14 residues. Per germline, CDR1 DFQATT and CDR2 SNEGSKA (reference sequence). Between the trimmed V and J ends, which lost 3 bases and 0 bases, there was a span of 8 bases. CDR3 bases: TGCAGTGCTAGGGACGGAGCGAACACCGGGGAGCTGTTTTTT. Its protein product is CSARDGANTGELFF.

This clonotype was detected ten times or more. The chain carries TRBV7-8 and TRBJ2-7, with D possibly TRBD2 on 5 matching bases. This CDR3 is built from 12 residues. V dropped 1 base and J dropped 9 bases, with 10 bases sitting between them. The germline V gene encodes CDR1 SGHVS and CDR2 FQNEAQ. Here the CDR3 reads CASSLEASGQYF. DNA of the CDR3: TGTGCCAGCAGCTTAGAAGCCAGCGGGCAGTACTTC.

The J gene is TRBJ1-1, the V gene TRBV6-5, with D maybe TRBD1 (5 bases). This CDR3 has 14 amino acids. Trimming removed 2 bases at V and 1 base at J, with 8 bases between. The germline gives CDR1 MNHEY, CDR2 SVGAGI. DNA of the CDR3: TGTGCCAGCAGTTACGGGACGAGGAACACTGAAGCTTTCTTT. Encoded protein: CASSYGTRNTEAFF.

The gene calls are TRBV10-3 and TRBJ2-6; D not resolved. Germline CDR1 is ENHRY and CDR2 is SYGVKD. Trimming removed 10 bases at V and 0 bases at J, with 16 bases between. This CDR3 contains 16 residues. The DNA of the CDR3 is TGTGCCAGCACCCCCTGGGGAAGCTCTGGGGCCAACGTCCTGACTTTC. Its translation is CASTPWGSSGANVLTF.

The sample holds a few counts of this clonotype. The gene calls are TRBV19 and TRBJ1-5, with D perhaps matching TRBD1 (5 bases). The CDR3 runs 18 residues. Per germline, CDR1 LNHDA and CDR2 SQIVND (reference sequence). The ends were cut back, 6 bases at V and 2 bases at J, with 23 bases in the middle. CDR3 residues: CASSHPRRGRVGNQPQHF. CDR3 DNA: TGTGCCAGTAGCCACCCCCGGAGGGGCAGGGTGGGCAATCAGCCCCAGCATTTT. The whole variable domain, remainder taken from reference TRBV19 and TRBJ1-5, is DGGITQSPKYLFRKEGQNVTLSCEQNLNHDAMYWYRQDPGQGLRLIYYSQIVNDFQKGDIAEGYSVSREKKESFPLTVTSAQKNPTAFYLCASSHPRRGRVGNQPQHFGDGTRLSIL.

This clonotype was observed many times. The chain employs TRBV29-1 and TRBJ1-2, with 7 positions matching TRBD1. This CDR3 has 13 residues. Germline CDR1 is SQVTM and CDR2 is ANQGSEA. V was clipped by 3 bases and J by 7 bases; unmatched bases: 8. The CDR3 loop reads CSVDRGKVSGYTF. The CDR3 nucleotides are TGCAGCGTTGACAGGGGGAAAGTCTCTGGCTACACCTTC. Full variable domain (remainder filled in from reference TRBV29-1 and TRBJ1-2): SAVISQKPSRDICQRGTSLTIQCQVDSQVTMMFWYRQQPGQSLTLIATANQGSEATYESGFVIDKFPISRPNLTFSTLTVSNMSPEDSSIYLCSVDRGKVSGYTFGSGTRLTVV.

To note about this clonotype: A clone one base away is much larger, so this may be a read error. The rearrangement links TRBV2 to TRBJ2-7, with D perhaps matching TRBD1 (6 bases). The CDR3 is 12 amino acids. V lost 2 bases to trimming and J lost 5 bases, with 7 bases between them. Germline-derived CDR1 and CDR2 are SNHLY and FYNNEI. CDR3 region: CASSETGNEQYF. DNA for the CDR3: TGTGCCAGCAGTGAAACAGGGAACGAGCAGTACTTC. The entire variable domain, with the rest obtained from reference TRBV2 and TRBJ2-7, is as follows: EPEVTQTPSHQVTQMGQEVILRCVPISNHLYFYWYRQILGQKVEFLVSFYNNEISEKSEIFDDQFSVERPDGSNFTLKIRSTKLEDSAMYFCASSETGNEQYFGPGTRLTVT.